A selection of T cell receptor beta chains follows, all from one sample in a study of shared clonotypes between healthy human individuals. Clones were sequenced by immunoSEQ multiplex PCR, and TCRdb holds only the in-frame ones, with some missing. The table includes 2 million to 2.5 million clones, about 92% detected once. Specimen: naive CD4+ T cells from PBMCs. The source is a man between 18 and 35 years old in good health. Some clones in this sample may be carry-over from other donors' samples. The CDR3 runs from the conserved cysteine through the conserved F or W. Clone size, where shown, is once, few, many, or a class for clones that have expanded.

cdr3_aa: CASSYDREKLFF
v_call: TRBV6-5
clone_size: -
j_call: TRBJ1-4

cdr3_aa: CASILRRGQDLVEGYTF
v_call: TRBV7-2
clone_size: -
j_call: TRBJ1-2

cdr3_aa: CASSQGQLNTEAFF
v_call: TRBV7-9
clone_size: -
j_call: TRBJ1-1

cdr3_aa: CATSREGTLGETQYF
v_call: TRBV15
clone_size: -
j_call: TRBJ2-5

cdr3_aa: CASSRGEFGTEAFF
v_call: TRBV5-4
clone_size: once
j_call: TRBJ1-1

cdr3_aa: CASTLGSHAEAFF
v_call: TRBV28
clone_size: -
j_call: TRBJ1-1

cdr3_aa: CASSIDGTGFNEQFF
v_call: TRBV19
clone_size: -
j_call: TRBJ2-1

cdr3_aa: CASSPIQTGGHHSPQHF
v_call: TRBV27
clone_size: -
j_call: TRBJ1-5

cdr3_aa: CASSPDRYTGELFF
v_call: TRBV6-4
clone_size: -
j_call: TRBJ2-2

cdr3_aa: CASSVSGSYGYTF
v_call: TRBV9
clone_size: -
j_call: TRBJ1-2

cdr3_aa: CASSDTRPSSGANVLTF
v_call: TRBV6-1
clone_size: once
j_call: TRBJ2-6

cdr3_aa: CASSQDYRAGVSNEKLFF
v_call: TRBV4-3
clone_size: -
j_call: TRBJ1-4

cdr3_aa: CATSLPNQPQHF
v_call: TRBV15
clone_size: -
j_call: TRBJ1-5

cdr3_aa: CASSLYSGRVTDTQYF
v_call: TRBV7-2
clone_size: -
j_call: TRBJ2-3

cdr3_aa: CASSLRSTGANVLTF
v_call: TRBV5-4
clone_size: -
j_call: TRBJ2-6

cdr3_aa: CASSLQGRGETQYF
v_call: TRBV5-1
clone_size: once
j_call: TRBJ2-5

cdr3_aa: CASSTTGLNTYF
v_call: TRBV7-9
clone_size: -
j_call: TRBJ2-4

cdr3_aa: CASRYGVAGGTDTQYF
v_call: TRBV10-2
clone_size: once
j_call: TRBJ2-3

cdr3_aa: CASRIPVDRSRGTEAFF
v_call: TRBV2
clone_size: -
j_call: TRBJ1-1

cdr3_aa: CASSLTGRSYGYTF
v_call: TRBV27
clone_size: -
j_call: TRBJ1-2

cdr3_aa: CASSPGSWYTGELFF
v_call: TRBV11-2
clone_size: once
j_call: TRBJ2-2

cdr3_aa: CASSIGQGYGYTF
v_call: TRBV19
clone_size: -
j_call: TRBJ1-2

cdr3_aa: CASSPPGTSGSDEQFF
v_call: TRBV5-1
clone_size: -
j_call: TRBJ2-1

cdr3_aa: CASSFGPGPSTDTQYF
v_call: TRBV7-2
clone_size: -
j_call: TRBJ2-3

cdr3_aa: CASSPLAGGPGEQYF
v_call: TRBV27
clone_size: -
j_call: TRBJ2-7

cdr3_aa: CASSVGRANEKLFF
v_call: TRBV6-1
clone_size: once
j_call: TRBJ1-4

cdr3_aa: CASSVGQVSSYNEQFF
v_call: TRBV9
clone_size: -
j_call: TRBJ2-1

cdr3_aa: CASSRVGGDRGDGYTF
v_call: TRBV4-2
clone_size: -
j_call: TRBJ1-2

cdr3_aa: CASSVGLGNTEAFF
v_call: TRBV9
clone_size: -
j_call: TRBJ1-1

cdr3_aa: CASRGDSPNTEAFF
v_call: TRBV6-1
clone_size: once
j_call: TRBJ1-1

cdr3_aa: CAWRGDSYEQYF
v_call: TRBV30
clone_size: -
j_call: TRBJ2-7

cdr3_aa: CASSLLMNTEAFF
v_call: TRBV5-1
clone_size: -
j_call: TRBJ1-1

cdr3_aa: CATKKQGFNTEAFF
v_call: TRBV10-3
clone_size: -
j_call: TRBJ1-1

cdr3_aa: CATSRRLGSPNYGYTF
v_call: TRBV15
clone_size: -
j_call: TRBJ1-2

cdr3_aa: CASRGQGHSGNTIYF
v_call: TRBV6-4
clone_size: -
j_call: TRBJ1-3

cdr3_aa: CASSPGLAEYNEQFF
v_call: TRBV18
clone_size: once
j_call: TRBJ2-1

cdr3_aa: CASSRPPGTGGLYTQYF
v_call: TRBV28
clone_size: -
j_call: TRBJ2-3

cdr3_aa: CASSGGGYQPQHF
v_call: TRBV6-6
clone_size: -
j_call: TRBJ1-5

cdr3_aa: CASSFRPGTSGYNEQFF
v_call: TRBV5-5
clone_size: -
j_call: TRBJ2-1

cdr3_aa: CASSTGQGRQPQHF
v_call: TRBV2
clone_size: -
j_call: TRBJ1-5

cdr3_aa: CSVGQAGGYYGYTF
v_call: TRBV29-1
clone_size: -
j_call: TRBJ1-2

cdr3_aa: CATAGGLAGNTIYF
v_call: TRBV19
clone_size: -
j_call: TRBJ1-3

cdr3_aa: CASRSGRGKEQFF
v_call: TRBV10-1
clone_size: -
j_call: TRBJ2-1

cdr3_aa: CASSALTQGAGMNTEAFF
v_call: TRBV18
clone_size: -
j_call: TRBJ1-1